Detailed here is one T cell receptor (beta chain). The antigen this receptor binds is unknown. No much larger clone exists at a distance of one base, and base qualities are not known. Amplification of TCR beta CDR3 regions was carried out from RNA transcripts. The TCR CDR3 was subjected to a first round of RT-PCR using the HTBI primer set and the Qiagen OneStep RT-PCR kit. Libraries were constructed in a second round of multiplex PCR, after which size selection and purification were performed. Paired-end sequencing of the libraries was performed with 100 bp reads on an Illumina HiSeq2000. The study's own analysis went as follows. SOAPnuke was used to process the raw data, throwing out any read that contained adapters or uncalled bases, had a mean Phred below 15, or lacked an exact constant-primer or identifier match. High-quality paired reads were merged using COPE v1.2.5, and each unique nucleotide sequence was defined as a clonotype. MiTCR v1.1 was used to align the clonotypes against IMGT TRBV, TRBD and TRBJ reference segments. The analysis included only V-J combinations with a frequency above 0.0001, which together covered 99% to 99.2% of the repertoires. A TCS score was defined as the ratio of F50 (clonal expansion) to E x V (chaos), with BLOSUM62-based TCRdist applied between CDR3 peptides within each V-J. Welch's t-statistics and random forest reduced roughly 540 V-J features to 13, which were used in a naive Bayes classifier (R e1071). In-frame beta chains were kept once TCRdb had trimmed the public reads at Q25 with fastp and called clones with MiXCR. Rows are unified per CDR3 protein, each entry keeping the most common DNA and genes. V and J calls and clone size were set by TCRdb, not the authors. Counted in this sample were fewer than 450,000 distinct CDR3 sequences; about 18% of them appeared once. 34% of the sample is taken by the ten largest.

The hyperthyroidism patients were between 18 and 65 years old and newly diagnosed, with a disease duration of less than 2 months. The study excluded patients with uncontrolled infections, other autoimmune diseases, pregnancy or lactation. Clinical symptoms, serum thyroxine and TRAb, thyroid ultrasound, and orbital computed tomography formed the basis for the diagnoses. Blood from progressor patients was collected at the time of first diagnosis with hyperthyroidism, before any ophthalmopathy symptoms had appeared. PBMCs were isolated from more than 9 ml of fresh peripheral blood by Ficoll-Paque density gradient centrifugation. Progressor patients were defined as those initially diagnosed with Graves' hyperthyroidism in whom ophthalmopathy developed during follow-up. Total RNA was extracted using Trizol reagent, and RNA quality was assessed on an Agilent 2100 Bioanalyzer. The sample comes from a study of T cells in Graves' hyperthyroidism and ophthalmopathy (dated by TCRdb to between 2018 and 2021). About the study as a whole: Peripheral blood was collected at initial diagnosis, before any treatment. To identify TCR V-J signatures that set the groups apart, the researchers used a discovery cohort of 95 to 100 patients, made up of 40 to 45 with Graves' ophthalmopathy and about 55 with stable Graves' hyperthyroidism. Prospective prediction of ophthalmopathy was tested in an independent validation cohort consisting of 18 hyperthyroidism patients and around 16 patients who later progressed to ophthalmopathy. The approximately 98 discovery patients were randomly divided into training and test sets at a 7:3 ratio. The study also compared thyroid tissue and blood T-cell repertoires from about six Graves' hyperthyroidism patients. Once sampling was done, hyperthyroidism patients were given methimazole at a starting dose of 30 mg daily, whereas ophthalmopathy patients were given high-dose intravenous methylprednisolone. According to the paper, TCR Vbeta CDR3 sequencing was carried out on more than 120 peripheral blood samples, which came from approximately 41 ophthalmopathy, under 85 hyperthyroidism and approximately 17 progressor patients. The investigation overall reported the following: A 13 V-J signature model separated ophthalmopathy from stable hyperthyroidism, with roughly 88% sensitivity and 81.08% specificity in cross-validation and 80%/75% in testing. Sample size was not statistically predetermined, and investigators were not blinded to group allocation. During validation, the model predicted progression to ophthalmopathy a median of roughly six months ahead of onset, with almost 71% sensitivity and about 72% specificity. Most expanded thyroid clonotypes (frequency above 0.001) were also detected in blood, a finding suggesting that blood repertoires may reflect thyroid immune responses.

At the junction V is shortened by 0 bases and J by 4 bases; bases outside the gene matches: 5. According to the germline V gene, CDR1 reads MGHRA and CDR2 reads YSYEKL. The CDR3 holds 15 amino acids from the cysteine to the phenylalanine. Only CDR3 DNA is held: 45 bases, read in frame from base 1. Recombination connected TRBV4-1 to TRBJ1-1, with 7 middle bases fitting TRBD1. Sequenced input: blood. The TCR originated in a woman aged 25 to 39 with Graves' hyperthyroidism that later progressed to Graves' ophthalmopathy. Here the CDR3 is given as CASSQDSQGVTEAFF. DNA sequence: TGCGCCAGCAGCCAAGATAGTCAGGGGGTCACTGAAGCTTTCTTT.